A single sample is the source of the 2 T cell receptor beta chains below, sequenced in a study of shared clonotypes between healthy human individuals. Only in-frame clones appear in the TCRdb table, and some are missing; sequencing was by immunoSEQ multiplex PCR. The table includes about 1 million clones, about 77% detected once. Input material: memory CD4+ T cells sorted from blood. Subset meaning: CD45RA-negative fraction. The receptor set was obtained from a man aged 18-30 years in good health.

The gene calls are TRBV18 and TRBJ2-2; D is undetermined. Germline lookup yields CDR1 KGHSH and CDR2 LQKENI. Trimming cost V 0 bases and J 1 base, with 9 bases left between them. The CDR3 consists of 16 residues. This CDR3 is CASSPPNGENTGELFF. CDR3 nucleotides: TGTGCCAGCTCACCACCGAATGGGGAGAACACCGGGGAGCTGTTTTTT.

In DNA form, the CDR3 reads TGTGCCACCAGCAGAGATCGAGGGGAGGGTGGCTACACCTTC. Residues: CATSRDRGEGGYTF. The rearrangement joins TRBV15 to TRBJ1-2; TRBD1 might be the D (5 bases). Per the germline V gene, CDR1 is LNHNV and CDR2 is YYDKDF (reference sequence). V lost 0 bases and J lost 7, with 12 bases in between. The CDR3 is made up of 14 amino acids.